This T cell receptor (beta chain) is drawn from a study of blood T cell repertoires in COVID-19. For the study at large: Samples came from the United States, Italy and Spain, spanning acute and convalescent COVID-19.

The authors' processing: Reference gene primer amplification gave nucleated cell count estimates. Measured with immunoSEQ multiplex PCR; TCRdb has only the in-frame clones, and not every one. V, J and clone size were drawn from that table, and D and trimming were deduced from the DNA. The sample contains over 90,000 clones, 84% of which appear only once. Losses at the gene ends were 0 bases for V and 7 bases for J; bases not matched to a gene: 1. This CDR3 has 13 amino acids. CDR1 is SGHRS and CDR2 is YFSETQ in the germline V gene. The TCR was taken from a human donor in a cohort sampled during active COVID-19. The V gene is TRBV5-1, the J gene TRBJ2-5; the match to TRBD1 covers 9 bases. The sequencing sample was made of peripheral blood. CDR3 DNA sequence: TGCGCCAGCAGCTTGGGGGACAGGGCGACCCAGTACTTC. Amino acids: CASSLGDRATQYF.